The 2 T cell receptor beta chains given below trace back to one sample, sequenced in a study of Graves' ophthalmopathy and Graves' hyperthyroidism. RNA transcripts yielded amplified TCR beta CDR3 regions. A first-round RT-PCR used HTBI primers, followed by a second-round multiplex PCR. TCRdb redid the calling of the multiplex PCR reads with MiXCR, one entry per CDR3 protein. The data show some 350,000 distinct CDR3 sequences, about 18% seen once. The sample taken for sequencing was peripheral blood. Receptors were obtained from an adult woman with stable Graves' hyperthyroidism.

This clonotype was observed many times. V usage is TRBV15 and J usage is TRBJ1-5, with 7 bases lining up with TRBD1. With 6 bases clipped from V and 1 base from J, the junction kept 6 bases outside the gene matches. The germline V gene has CDR1 LNHNV and CDR2 YYDKDF (reference sequence). The CDR3 consists of 15 residues. The CDR3 nucleotides read TGTGCCACCAGAGACAGGGTAAGGAGCAATCAGCCCCAGCATTTT. Translating it yields CATRDRVRSNQPQHF.

This clonotype was seen ten or more times. The chain carries TRBV20-1 and TRBJ2-7, with TRBD2 matching 12 bases. V lost 5 bases and J lost 4; bases outside the gene matches: 9. Germline V gives CDR1 DFQATT, CDR2 SNEGSKA (reference sequence). The CDR3 has 15 amino acids. CDR3 sequence reads: CSAWQTSGSFYEQYF. The CDR3 bases are TGCAGTGCTTGGCAGACTAGCGGGAGTTTTTACGAGCAGTACTTC.